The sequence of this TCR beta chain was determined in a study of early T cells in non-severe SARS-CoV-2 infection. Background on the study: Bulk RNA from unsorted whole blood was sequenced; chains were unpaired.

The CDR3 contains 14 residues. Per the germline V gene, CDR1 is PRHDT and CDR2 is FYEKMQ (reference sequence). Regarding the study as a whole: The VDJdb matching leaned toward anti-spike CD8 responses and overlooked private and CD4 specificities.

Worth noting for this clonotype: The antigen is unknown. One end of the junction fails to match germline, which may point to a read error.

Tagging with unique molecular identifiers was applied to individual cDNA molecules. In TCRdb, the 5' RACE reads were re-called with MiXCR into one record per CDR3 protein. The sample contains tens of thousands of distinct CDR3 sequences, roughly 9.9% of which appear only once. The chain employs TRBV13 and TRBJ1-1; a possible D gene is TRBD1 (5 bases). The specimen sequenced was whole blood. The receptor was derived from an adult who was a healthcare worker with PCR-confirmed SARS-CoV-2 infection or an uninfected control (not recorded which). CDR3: CANSLGRTNTEAFF. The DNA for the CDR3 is TGTGCCAACAGCTTAGGCCGGACAAACACTGAAGCTTTCTTT.